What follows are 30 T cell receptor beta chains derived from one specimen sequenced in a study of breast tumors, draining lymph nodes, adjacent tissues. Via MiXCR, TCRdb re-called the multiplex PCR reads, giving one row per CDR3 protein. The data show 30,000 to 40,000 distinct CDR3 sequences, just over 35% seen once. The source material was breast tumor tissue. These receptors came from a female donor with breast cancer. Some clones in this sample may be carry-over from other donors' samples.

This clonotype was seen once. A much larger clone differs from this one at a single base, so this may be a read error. The CDR3 protein is CASGMEGGTGELFF. DNA for the CDR3: TGTGCCAGCGGTATGGAGGGTGGGACCGGGGAGCTGTTTTTT. The chain is built from TRBV12-3 or TRBV12-4 and TRBJ2-2; TRBD2 might be the D (6 bases). Trimming shortened V by 8 bases and J by 5 bases, and 15 bases separated the two germline ends. This CDR3 has 14 amino acids.

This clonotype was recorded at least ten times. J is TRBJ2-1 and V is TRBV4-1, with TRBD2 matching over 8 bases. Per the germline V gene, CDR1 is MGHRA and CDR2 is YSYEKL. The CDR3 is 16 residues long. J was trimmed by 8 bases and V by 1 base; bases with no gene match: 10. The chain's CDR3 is CASSQASSGSVYEQFF. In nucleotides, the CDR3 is TGCGCCAGCAGCCAAGCGTCAAGCGGGAGTGTATATGAGCAGTTCTTC.

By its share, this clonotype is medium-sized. CDR3 nucleotide sequence: TGCAGTGCGACAGGTCGACAAGAGACCCAGTACTTC. It is translated as CSATGRQETQYF. This chain connects TRBV20-1 to TRBJ2-5; tentatively, D is TRBD1 (6 bases). The germline V and J ends were trimmed by 6 bases and 2 bases, with 10 bases remaining between them. CDR1 DFQATT and CDR2 SNEGSKA come from the germline V gene (reference sequence). This CDR3 has 12 amino acids.

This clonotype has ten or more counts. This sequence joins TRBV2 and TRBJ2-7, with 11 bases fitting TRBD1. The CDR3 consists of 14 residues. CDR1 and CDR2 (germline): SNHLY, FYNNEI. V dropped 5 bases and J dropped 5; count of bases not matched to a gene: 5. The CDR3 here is CASSRDRGSHEQYF. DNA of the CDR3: TGTGCCAGCAGTCGGGACAGGGGGAGCCACGAGCAGTACTTC. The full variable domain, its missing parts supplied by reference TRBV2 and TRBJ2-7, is EPEVTQTPSHQVTQMGQEVILRCVPISNHLYFYWYRQILGQKVEFLVSFYNNEISEKSEIFDDQFSVERPDGSNFTLKIRSTKLEDSAMYFCASSRDRGSHEQYFGPGTRLTVT.

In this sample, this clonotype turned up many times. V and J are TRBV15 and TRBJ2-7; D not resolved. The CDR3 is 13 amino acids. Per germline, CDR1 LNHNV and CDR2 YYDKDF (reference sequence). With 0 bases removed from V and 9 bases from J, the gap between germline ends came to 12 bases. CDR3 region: CATSREVGRAQYF. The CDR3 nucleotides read TGTGCCACCAGCAGAGAGGTGGGAAGGGCGCAGTACTTC.

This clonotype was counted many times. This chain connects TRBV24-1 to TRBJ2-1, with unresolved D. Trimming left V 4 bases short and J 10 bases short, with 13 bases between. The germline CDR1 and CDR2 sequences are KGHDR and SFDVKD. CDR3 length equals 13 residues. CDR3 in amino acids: CATSDPYSNEQFF. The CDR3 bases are TGTGCCACCAGTGACCCCTATTCTAACGAGCAGTTCTTC.

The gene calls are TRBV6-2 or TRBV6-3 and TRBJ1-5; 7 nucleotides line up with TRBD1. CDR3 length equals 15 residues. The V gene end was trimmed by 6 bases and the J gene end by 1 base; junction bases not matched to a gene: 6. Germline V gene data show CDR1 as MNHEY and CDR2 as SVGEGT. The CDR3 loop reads CASSDTGVSNQPQHF. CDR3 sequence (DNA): TGTGCCAGCAGCGATACAGGGGTGAGCAATCAGCCCCAGCATTTT.

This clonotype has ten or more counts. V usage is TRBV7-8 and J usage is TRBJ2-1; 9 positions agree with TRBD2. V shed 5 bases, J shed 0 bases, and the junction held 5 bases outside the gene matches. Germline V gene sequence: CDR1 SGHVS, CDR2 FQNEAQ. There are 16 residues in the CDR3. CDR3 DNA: TGTGCCAGCAGCCCACCTAGCGGGATCTCCTACAATGAGCAGTTCTTC. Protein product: CASSPPSGISYNEQFF.

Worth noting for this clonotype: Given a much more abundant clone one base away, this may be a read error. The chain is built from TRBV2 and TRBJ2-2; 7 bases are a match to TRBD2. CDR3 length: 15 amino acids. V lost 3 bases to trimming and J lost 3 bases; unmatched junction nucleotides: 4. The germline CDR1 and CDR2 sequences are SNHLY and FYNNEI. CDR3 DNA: TGTGCCAGCAGTGAGCCAGCGGGGCACACCGGGGAGCTGTTTTTT. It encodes CASSEPAGHTGELFF.

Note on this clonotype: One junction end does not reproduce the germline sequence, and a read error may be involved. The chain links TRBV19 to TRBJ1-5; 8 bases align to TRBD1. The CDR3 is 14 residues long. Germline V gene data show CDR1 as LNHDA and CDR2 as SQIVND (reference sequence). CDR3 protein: CASTTGDSDQPQHF. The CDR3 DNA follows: TGTGCCAGTACGACAGGGGATAGCGATCAGCCCCAGCATTTT.

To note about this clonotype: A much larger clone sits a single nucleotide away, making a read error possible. The CDR3, as DNA: TGTGCCAGCAGCTCTGAAGGGTTCGACTCCTACAATGAGCAGTTCTTC. Amino acid sequence: CASSSEGFDSYNEQFF. The chain is built from TRBV5-4 and TRBJ2-1; no definite D call. In germline, CDR1 is SGHNT, CDR2 YYREEE (reference sequence). The V and J ends lost 3 bases and 0 bases respectively, with 13 bases between them. The CDR3 is 16 amino acids.

CDR3 coding DNA: TGTGCCAGCAGTAAAAGTGGCGGCCAAGAGACCCAGTACTTC. It is translated as CASSKSGGQETQYF. The V call is TRBV7-6, the J call TRBJ2-5; D not resolved. V lost 6 bases to trimming and J lost 1 base, with 12 bases between them. CDR1 is SGHVS, CDR2 FNYEAQ, per germline. The length of the CDR3 is 14 residues.

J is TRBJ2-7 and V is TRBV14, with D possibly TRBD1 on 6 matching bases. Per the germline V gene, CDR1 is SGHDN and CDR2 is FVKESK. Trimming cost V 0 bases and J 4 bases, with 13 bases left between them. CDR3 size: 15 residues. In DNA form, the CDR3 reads TGTGCCAGCAGCCAAGATCCCGCAGGGGCGTACGAGCAGTACTTC. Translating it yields CASSQDPAGAYEQYF.

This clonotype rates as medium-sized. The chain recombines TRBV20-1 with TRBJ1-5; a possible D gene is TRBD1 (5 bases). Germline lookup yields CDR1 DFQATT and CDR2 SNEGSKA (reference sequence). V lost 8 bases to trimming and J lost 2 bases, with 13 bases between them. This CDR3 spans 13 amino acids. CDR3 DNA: TGCAGTCCCTCTGGAGGGGGCAATCAGCCCCAGCATTTT. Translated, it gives CSPSGGGNQPQHF.

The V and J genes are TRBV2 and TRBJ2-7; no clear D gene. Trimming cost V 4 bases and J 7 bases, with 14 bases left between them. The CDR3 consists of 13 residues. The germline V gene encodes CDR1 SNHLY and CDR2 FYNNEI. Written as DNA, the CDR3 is TGTGCCAGCAGTGCTCCCTTCGAAGTGGAGCAGTACTTC. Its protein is CASSAPFEVEQYF.

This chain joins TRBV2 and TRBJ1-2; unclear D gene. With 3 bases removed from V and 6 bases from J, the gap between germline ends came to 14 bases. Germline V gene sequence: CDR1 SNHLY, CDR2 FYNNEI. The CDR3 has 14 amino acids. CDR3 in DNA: TGTGCCAGCAGTGACAGTCGCGCCCTGGATGGCTACACCTTC. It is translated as CASSDSRALDGYTF.

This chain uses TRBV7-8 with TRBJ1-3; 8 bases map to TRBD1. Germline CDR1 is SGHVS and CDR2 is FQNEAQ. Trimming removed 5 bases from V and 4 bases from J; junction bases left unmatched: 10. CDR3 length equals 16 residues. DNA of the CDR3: TGTGCCAGCAGCCAAGGCCAGACAGGGGACGGAAACACCATATATTTT. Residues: CASSQGQTGDGNTIYF.

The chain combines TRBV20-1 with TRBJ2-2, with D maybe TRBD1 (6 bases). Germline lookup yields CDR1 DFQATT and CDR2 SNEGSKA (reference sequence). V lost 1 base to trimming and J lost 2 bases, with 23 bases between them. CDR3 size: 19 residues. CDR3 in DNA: TGCAGTGCTAGAGCCCGGACGCGGCCGACAGGACTCAACACCGGGGAGCTGTTTTTT. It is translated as CSARARTRPTGLNTGELFF.

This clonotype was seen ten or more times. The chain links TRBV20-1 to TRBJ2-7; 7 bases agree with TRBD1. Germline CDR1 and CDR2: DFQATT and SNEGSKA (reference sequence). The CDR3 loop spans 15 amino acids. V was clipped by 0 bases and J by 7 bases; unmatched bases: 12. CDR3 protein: CSARDTGTDGSEQYF. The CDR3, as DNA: TGCAGTGCTAGAGACACCGGGACAGACGGGTCTGAGCAGTACTTC.

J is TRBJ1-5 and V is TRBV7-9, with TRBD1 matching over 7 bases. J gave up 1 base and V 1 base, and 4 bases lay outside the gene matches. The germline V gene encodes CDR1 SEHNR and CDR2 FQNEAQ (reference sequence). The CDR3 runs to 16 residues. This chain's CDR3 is CASSLDPGGSNQPQHF. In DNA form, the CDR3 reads TGTGCCAGCAGCTTAGACCCAGGGGGGAGCAATCAGCCCCAGCATTTT.

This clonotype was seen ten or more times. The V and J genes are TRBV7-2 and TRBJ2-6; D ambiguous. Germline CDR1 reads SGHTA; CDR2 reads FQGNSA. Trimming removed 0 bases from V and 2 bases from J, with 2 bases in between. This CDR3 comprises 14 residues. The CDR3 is CASSLATGANVLTF. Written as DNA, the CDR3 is TGTGCCAGCAGCTTAGCGACTGGGGCCAACGTCCTGACTTTC.

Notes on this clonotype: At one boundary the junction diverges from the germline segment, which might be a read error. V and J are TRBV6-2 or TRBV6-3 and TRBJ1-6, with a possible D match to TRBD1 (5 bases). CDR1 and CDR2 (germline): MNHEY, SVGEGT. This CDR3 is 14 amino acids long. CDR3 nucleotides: TGTGCCAGCAGTCAACAGGTCCTCCTTCCACCCCCCCACTTT. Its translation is CASSQQVLLPPPHF.

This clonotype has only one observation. CDR3: CSVERQGHYGYTF. The DNA of the CDR3 is TGCAGCGTTGAGAGGCAGGGGCACTATGGCTACACCTTC. The chain recombines TRBV29-1 with TRBJ1-2; a possible D gene is TRBD1 (6 bases). Trimming took off 3 bases at V and 3 bases at J, with 11 bases between the two ends. Germline CDR1 and CDR2: SQVTM and ANQGSEA. CDR3 length equals 13 residues. The entire variable domain, with the rest obtained from reference TRBV29-1 and TRBJ1-2, is as follows: SAVISQKPSRDICQRGTSLTIQCQVDSQVTMMFWYRQQPGQSLTLIATANQGSEATYESGFVIDKFPISRPNLTFSTLTVSNMSPEDSSIYLCSVERQGHYGYTFGSGTRLTVV.

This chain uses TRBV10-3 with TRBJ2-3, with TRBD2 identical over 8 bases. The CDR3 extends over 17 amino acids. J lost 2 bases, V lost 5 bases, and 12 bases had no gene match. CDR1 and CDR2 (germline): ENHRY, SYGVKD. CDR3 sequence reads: CAISSISGSSITDTQYF. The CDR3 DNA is TGTGCCATCAGTAGTATAAGCGGGAGTTCCATCACAGATACGCAGTATTTT.

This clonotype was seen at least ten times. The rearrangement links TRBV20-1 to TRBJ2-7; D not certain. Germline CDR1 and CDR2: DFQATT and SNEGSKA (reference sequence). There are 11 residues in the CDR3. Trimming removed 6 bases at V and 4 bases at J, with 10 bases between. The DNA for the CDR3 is TGCAGTGCCCGGGCCGGATACGAGCAGTACTTC. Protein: CSARAGYEQYF.

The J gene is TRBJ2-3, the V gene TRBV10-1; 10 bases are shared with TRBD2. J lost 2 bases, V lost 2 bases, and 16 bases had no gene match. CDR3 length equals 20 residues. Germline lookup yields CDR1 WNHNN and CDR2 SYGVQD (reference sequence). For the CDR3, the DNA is TGCGCCAGCAGTGAGAAAGGACAGGGTGGCCTAGCGGGAGTCACAGATACGCAGTATTTT. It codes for CASSEKGQGGLAGVTDTQYF.

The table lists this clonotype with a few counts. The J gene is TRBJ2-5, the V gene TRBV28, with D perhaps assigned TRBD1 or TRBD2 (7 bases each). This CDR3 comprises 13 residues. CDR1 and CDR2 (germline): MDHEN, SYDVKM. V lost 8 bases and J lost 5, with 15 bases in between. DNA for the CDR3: TGTGCCAGCGGGAGGGACAGAGGGGAGACCCAGTACTTC. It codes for CASGRDRGETQYF.

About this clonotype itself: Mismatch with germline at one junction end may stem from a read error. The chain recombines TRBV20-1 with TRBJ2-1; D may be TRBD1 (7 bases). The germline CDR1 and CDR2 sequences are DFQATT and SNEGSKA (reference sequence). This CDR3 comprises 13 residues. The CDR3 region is CSAREGAGNERFF. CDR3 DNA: TGCAGTGCCAGAGAGGGGGCGGGAAATGAGCGGTTCTTC.

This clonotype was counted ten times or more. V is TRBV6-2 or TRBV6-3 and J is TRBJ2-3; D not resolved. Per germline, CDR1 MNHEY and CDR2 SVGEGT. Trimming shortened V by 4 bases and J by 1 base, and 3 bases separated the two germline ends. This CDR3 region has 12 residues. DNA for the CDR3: TGTGCCAGCAGTTGGGGCACAGATACGCAGTATTTT. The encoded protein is CASSWGTDTQYF.

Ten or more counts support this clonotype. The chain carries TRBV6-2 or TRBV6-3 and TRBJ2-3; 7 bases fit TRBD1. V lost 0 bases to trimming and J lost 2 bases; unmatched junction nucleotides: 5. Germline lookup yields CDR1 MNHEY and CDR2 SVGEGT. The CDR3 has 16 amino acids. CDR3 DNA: TGTGCCAGCAGTTACTCCGGGACAGACCACACAGATACGCAGTATTTT. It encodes CASSYSGTDHTDTQYF.